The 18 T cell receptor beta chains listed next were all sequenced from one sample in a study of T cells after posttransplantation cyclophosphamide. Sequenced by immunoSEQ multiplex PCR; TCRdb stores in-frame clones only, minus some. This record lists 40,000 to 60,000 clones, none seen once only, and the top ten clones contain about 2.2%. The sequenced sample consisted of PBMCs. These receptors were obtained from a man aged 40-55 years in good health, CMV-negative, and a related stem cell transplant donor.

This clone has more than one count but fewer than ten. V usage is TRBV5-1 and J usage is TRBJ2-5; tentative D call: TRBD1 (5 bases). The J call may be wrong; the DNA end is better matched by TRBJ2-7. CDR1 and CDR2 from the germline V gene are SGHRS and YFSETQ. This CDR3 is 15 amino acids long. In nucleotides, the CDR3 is TGCGCCAGCAGCTTGTTGGTAGGGGACTCCTACGAGCAGTACTTC. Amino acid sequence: CASSLLVGDSYEQYF.

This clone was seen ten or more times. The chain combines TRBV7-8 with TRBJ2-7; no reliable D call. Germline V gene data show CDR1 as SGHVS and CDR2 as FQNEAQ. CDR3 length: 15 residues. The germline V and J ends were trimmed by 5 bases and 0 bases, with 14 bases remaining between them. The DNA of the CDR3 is TGTGCCAGCAGCCGAGAGGCAATTGCCTCCTACGAGCAGTACTTC. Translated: CASSREAIASYEQYF. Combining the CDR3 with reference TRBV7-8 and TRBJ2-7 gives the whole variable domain GAGVSQSPRYKVAKRGQDVALRCDPISGHVSLFWYQQALGQGPEFLTYFQNEAQLDKSGLPSDRFFAERPEGSVSTLKIQRTQQEDSAVYLCASSREAIASYEQYFGPGTRLTVT.

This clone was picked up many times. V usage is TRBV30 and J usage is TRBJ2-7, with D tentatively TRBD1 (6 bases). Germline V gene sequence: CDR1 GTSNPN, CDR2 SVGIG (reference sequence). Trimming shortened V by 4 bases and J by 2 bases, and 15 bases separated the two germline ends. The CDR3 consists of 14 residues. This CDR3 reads CAWNAGTTTYEQYF. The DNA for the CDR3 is TGTGCCTGGAACGCCGGGACAACTACCTACGAGCAGTACTTC. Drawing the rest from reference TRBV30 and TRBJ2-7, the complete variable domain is SQTIHQWPATLVQPVGSPLSLECTVEGTSNPNLYWYRQAAGRGLQLLFYSVGIGQISSEVPQNLSASRPQDRQFILSSKKLLLSDSGFYLCAWNAGTTTYEQYFGPGTRLTVT.

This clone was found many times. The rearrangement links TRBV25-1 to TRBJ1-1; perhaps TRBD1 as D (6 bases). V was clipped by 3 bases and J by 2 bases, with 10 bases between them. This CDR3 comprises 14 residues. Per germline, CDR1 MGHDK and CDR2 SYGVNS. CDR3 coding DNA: TGTGCCAGCAGTGAGAGGACAGCAAACACTGAAGCTTTCTTT. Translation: CASSERTANTEAFF.

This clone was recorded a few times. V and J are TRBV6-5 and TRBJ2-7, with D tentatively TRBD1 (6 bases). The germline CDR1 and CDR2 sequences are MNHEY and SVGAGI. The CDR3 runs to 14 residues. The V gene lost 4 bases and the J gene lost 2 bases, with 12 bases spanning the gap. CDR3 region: CASSSQGSTYEQYF. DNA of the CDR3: TGTGCCAGCAGTTCGCAGGGGTCCACCTACGAGCAGTACTTC.

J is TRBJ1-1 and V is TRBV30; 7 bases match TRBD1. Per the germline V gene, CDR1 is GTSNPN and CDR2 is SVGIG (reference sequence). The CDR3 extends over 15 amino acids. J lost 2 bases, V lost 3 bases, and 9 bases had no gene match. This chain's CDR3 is CAWRGEAGGNTEAFF. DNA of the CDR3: TGTGCCTGGAGAGGGGAGGCAGGGGGAAACACTGAAGCTTTCTTT.

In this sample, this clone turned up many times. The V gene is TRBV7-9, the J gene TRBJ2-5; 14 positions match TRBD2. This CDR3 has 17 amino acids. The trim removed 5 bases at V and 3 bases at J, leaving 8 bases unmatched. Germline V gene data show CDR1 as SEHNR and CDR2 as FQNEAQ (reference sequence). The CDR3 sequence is CASSGTPGLAGEETQYF. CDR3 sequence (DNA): TGTGCCAGCAGCGGGACACCGGGACTAGCGGGAGAAGAGACCCAGTACTTC. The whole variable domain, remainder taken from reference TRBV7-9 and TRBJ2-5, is DTGVSQNPRHKITKRGQNVTFRCDPISEHNRLYWYRQTLGQGPEFLTYFQNEAQLEKSRLLSDRFSAERPKGSFSTLEIQRTEQGDSAMYLCASSGTPGLAGEETQYFGPGTRLLVL.

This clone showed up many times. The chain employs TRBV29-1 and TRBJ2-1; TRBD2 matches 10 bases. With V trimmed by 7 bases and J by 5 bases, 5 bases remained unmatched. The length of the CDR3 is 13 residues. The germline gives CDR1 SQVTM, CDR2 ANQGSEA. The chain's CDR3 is CSAASGRNNEQFF. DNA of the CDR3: TGCAGCGCCGCTAGCGGGAGAAACAATGAGCAGTTCTTC.

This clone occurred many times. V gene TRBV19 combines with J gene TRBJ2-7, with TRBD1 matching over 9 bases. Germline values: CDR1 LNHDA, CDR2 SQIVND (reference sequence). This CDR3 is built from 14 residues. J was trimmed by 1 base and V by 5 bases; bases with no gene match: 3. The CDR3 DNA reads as TGTGCCAGTAGTTCCGGGACAGGGTCCTACGAGCAGTACTTC. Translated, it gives CASSSGTGSYEQYF.

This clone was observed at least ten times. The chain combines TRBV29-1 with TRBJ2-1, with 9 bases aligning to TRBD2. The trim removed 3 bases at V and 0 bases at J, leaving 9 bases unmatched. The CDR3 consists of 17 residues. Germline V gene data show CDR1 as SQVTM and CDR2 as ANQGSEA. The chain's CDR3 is CSVEAVLAGSSYNEQFF. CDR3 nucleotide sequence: TGCAGCGTTGAGGCGGTGCTAGCGGGAAGCTCCTACAATGAGCAGTTCTTC.

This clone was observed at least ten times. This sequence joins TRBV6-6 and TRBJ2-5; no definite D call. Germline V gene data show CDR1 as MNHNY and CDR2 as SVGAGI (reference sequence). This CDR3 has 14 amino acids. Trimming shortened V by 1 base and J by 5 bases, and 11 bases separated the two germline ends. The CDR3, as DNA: TGTGCCAGCAGTTACTTCCTCCAGGCCGAGACCCAGTACTTC. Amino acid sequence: CASSYFLQAETQYF.

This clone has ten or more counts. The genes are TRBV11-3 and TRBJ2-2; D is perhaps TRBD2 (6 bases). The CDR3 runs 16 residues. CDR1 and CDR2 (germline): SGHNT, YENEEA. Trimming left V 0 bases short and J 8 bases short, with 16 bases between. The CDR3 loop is CASSLDRTGVRGELFF. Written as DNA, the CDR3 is TGTGCCAGCAGCTTAGATCGAACGGGAGTAAGAGGGGAGCTGTTTTTT.

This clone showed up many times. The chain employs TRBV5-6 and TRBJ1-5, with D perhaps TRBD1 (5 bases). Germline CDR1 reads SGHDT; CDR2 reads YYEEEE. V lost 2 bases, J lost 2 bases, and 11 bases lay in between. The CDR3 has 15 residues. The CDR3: CASSLWGLRNQPQHF. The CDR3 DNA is TGTGCCAGCAGCTTATGGGGCTTGCGCAATCAGCCCCAGCATTTT.

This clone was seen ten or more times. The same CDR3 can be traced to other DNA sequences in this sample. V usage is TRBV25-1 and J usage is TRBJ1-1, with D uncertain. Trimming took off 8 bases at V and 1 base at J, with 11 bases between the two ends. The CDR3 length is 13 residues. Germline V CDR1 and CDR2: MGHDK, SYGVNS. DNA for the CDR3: TGTGCCAGCGGCAGTCGGGGGAACACTGAAGCTTTCTTT. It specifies CASGSRGNTEAFF.

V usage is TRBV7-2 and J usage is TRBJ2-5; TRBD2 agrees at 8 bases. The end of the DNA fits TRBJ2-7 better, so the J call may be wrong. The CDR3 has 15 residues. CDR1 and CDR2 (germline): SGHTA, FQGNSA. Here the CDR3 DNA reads TGTGCCAGCAGCTTAGCTAGCGGGGCCTCCTACGAGCAGTACTTC. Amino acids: CASSLASGASYEQYF.

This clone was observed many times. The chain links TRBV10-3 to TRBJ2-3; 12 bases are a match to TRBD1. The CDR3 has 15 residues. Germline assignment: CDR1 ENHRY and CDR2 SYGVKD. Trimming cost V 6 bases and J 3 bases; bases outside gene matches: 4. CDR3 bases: TGTGCCATCAGGAGGGACAGGGGGCGAACAGATACGCAGTATTTT. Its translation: CAIRRDRGRTDTQYF.

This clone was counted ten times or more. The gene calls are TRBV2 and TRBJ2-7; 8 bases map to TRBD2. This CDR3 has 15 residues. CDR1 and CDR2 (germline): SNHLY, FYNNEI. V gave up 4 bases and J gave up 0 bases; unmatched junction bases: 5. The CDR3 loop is CASSGTGLDSYEQYF. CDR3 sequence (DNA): TGTGCCAGCAGTGGAACGGGACTAGACTCCTACGAGCAGTACTTC.

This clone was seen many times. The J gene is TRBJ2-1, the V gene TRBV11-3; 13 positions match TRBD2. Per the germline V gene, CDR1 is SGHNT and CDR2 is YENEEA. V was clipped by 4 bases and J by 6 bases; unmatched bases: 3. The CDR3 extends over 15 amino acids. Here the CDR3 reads CASSSGLAGINEQFF. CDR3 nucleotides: TGTGCCAGCAGCTCGGGACTAGCGGGGATCAATGAGCAGTTCTTC.